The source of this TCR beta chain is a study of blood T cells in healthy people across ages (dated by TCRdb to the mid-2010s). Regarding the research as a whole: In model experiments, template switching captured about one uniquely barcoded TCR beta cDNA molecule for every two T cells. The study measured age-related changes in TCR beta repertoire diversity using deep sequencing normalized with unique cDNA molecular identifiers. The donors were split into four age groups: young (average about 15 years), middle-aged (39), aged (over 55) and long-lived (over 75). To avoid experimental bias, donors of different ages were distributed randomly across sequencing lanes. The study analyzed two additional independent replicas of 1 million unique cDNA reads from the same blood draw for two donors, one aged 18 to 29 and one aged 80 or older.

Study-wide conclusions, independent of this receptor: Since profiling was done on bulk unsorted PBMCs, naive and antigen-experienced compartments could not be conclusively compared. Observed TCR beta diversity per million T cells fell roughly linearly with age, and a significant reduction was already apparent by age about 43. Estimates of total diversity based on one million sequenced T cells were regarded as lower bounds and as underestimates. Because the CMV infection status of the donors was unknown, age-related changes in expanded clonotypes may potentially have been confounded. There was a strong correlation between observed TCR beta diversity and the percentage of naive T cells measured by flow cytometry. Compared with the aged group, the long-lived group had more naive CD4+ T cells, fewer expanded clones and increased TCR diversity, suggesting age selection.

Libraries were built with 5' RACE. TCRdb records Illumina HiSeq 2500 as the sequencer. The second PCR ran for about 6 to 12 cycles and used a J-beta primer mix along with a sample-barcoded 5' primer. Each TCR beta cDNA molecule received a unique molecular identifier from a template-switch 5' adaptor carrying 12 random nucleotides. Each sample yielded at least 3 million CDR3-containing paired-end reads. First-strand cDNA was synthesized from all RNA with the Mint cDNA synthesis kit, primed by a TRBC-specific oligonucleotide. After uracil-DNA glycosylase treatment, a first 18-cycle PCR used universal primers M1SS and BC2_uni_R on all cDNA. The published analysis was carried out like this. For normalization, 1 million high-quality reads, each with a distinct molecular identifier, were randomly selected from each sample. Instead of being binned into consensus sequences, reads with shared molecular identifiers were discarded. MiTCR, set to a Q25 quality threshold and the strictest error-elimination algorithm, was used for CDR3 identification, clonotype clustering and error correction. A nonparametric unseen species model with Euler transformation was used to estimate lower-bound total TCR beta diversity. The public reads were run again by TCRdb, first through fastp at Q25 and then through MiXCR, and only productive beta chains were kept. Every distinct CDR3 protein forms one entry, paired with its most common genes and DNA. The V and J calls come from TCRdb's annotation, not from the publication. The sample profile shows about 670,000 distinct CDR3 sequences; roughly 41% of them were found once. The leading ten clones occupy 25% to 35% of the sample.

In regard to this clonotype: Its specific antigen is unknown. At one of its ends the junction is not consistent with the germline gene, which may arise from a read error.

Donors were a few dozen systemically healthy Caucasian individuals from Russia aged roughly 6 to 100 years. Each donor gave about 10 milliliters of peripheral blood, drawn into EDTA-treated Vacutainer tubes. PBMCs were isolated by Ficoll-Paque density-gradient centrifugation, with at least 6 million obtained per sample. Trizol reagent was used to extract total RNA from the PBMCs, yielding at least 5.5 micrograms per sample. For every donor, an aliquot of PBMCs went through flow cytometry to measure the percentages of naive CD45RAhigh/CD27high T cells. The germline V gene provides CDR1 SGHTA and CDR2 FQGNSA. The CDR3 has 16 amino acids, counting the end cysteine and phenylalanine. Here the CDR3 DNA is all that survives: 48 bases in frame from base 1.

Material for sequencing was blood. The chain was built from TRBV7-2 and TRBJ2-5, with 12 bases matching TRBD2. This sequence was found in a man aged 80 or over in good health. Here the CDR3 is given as CAGSLEGTSGQETQYF. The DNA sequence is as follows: TGTGCCGGCAGCTTAGAAGGGACTAGCGGGCAAGAGACCCAGTACTTC.